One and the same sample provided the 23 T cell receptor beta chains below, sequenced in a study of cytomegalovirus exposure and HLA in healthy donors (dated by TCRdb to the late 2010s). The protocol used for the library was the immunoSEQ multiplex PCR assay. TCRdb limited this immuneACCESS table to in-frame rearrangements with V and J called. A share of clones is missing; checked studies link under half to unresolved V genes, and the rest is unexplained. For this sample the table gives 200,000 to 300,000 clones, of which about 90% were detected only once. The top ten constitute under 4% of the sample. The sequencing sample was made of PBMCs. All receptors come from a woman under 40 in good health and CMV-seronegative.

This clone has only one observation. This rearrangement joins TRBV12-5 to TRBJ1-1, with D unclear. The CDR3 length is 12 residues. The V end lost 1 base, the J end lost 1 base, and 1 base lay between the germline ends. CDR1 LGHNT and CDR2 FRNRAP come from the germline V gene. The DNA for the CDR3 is TGTGCTAGTGGTTTGGGGAACACTGAAGCTTTCTTT. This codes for CASGLGNTEAFF.

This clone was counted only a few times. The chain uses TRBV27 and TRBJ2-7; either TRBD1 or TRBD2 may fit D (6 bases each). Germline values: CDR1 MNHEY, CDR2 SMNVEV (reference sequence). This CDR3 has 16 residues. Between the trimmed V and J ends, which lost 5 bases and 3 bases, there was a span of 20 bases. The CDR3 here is CASSGFDRRGYYEQYF. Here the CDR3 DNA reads TGTGCCAGCAGTGGATTCGACAGGAGGGGATACTACGAGCAGTACTTC.

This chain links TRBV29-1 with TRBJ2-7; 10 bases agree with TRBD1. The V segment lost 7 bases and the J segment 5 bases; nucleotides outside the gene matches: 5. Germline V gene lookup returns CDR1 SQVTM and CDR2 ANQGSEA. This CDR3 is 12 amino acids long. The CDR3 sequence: CSGGTGADEQYF. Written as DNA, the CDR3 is TGCAGCGGCGGGACAGGGGCAGACGAGCAGTACTTC.

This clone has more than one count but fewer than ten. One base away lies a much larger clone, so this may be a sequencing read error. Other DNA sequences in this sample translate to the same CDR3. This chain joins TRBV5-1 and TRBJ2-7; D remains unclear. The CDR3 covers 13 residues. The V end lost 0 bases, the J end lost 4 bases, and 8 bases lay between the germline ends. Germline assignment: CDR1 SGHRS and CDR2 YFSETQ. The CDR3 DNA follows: TGCGCCAGCAGCTTGGAGGGCCGGTACGAGCAGTACTTC. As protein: CASSLEGRYEQYF.

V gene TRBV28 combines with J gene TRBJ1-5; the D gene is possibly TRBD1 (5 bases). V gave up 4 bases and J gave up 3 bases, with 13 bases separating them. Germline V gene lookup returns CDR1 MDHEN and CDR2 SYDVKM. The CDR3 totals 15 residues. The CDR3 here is CASSSPAGNNQPQHF. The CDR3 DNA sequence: TGTGCCAGCAGTTCCCCGGCAGGGAACAATCAGCCCCAGCATTTT.

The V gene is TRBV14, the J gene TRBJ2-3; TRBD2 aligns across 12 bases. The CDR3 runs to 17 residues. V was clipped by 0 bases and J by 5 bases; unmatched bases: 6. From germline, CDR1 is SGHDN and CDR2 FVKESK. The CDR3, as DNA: TGTGCCAGCAGCCAAGATAGACTAGCGGGAGCAAAAGATACGCAGTATTTT. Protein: CASSQDRLAGAKDTQYF.

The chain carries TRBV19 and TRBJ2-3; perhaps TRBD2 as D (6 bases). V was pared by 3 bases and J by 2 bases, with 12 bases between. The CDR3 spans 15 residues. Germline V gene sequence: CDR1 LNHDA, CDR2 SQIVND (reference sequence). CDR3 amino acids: CASSMEGFTTDTQYF. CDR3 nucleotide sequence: TGTGCCAGTAGTATGGAGGGCTTTACCACAGATACGCAGTATTTT.

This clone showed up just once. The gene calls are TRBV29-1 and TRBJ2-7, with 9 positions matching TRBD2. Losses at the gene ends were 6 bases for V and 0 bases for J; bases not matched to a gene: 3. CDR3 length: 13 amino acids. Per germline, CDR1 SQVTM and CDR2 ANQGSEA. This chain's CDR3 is CSVLAGVSYEQYF. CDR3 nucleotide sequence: TGCAGCGTCTTAGCGGGGGTCTCCTACGAGCAGTACTTC.

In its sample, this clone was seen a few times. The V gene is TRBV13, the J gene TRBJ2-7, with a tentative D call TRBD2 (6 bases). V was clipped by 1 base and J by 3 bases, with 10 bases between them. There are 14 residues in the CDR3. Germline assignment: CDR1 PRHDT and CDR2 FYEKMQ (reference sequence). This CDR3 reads CASSLAGLSYEQYF. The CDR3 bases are TGTGCCAGCAGCTTAGCGGGACTGAGCTACGAGCAGTACTTC.

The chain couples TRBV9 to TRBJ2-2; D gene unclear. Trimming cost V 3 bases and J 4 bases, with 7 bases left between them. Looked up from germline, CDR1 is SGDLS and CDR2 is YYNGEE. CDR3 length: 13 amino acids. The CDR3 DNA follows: TGTGCCAGCAGCGATTACCTCACCGGGGAGCTGTTTTTT. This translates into CASSDYLTGELFF.

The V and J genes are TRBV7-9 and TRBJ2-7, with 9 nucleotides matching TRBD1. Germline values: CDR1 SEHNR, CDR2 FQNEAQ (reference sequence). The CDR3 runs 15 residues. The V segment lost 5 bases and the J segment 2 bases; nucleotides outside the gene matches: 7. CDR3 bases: TGTGCCAGCAGCCCCCGGGACAGGGAAACCTACGAGCAGTACTTC. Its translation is CASSPRDRETYEQYF.

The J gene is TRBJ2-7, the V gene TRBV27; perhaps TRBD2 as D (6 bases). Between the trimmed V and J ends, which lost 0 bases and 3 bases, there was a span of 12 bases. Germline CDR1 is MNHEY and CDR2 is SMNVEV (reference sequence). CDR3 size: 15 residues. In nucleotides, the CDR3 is TGTGCCAGCAGTTTATCGTCGGGGGTGATCTACGAGCAGTACTTC. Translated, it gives CASSLSSGVIYEQYF.

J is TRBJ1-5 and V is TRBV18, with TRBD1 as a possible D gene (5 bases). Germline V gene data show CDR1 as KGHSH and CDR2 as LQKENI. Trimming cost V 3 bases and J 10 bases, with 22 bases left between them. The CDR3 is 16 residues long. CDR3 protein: CASSPTDVGTPHPQHF. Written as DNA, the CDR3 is TGTGCCAGCTCACCCACCGATGTTGGGACCCCGCATCCCCAGCATTTT.

CDR3 nucleotide sequence: TGTGCCAGCAGTTTAGGGGCCCATGGCGATGGCTACACCTTC. Encoded protein: CASSLGAHGDGYTF. This chain links TRBV28 with TRBJ1-2; possible D gene TRBD1, 5 bases. Germline V gene sequence: CDR1 MDHEN, CDR2 SYDVKM. V lost 2 bases and J lost 6, with 13 bases in between. The CDR3 is made up of 14 amino acids.

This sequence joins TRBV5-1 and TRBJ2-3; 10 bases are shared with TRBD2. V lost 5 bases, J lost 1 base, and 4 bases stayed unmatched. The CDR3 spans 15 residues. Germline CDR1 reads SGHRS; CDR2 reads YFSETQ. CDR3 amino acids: CASRSTSGGTDTQYF. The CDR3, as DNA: TGCGCCAGCAGATCTACTAGCGGGGGCACAGATACGCAGTATTTT.

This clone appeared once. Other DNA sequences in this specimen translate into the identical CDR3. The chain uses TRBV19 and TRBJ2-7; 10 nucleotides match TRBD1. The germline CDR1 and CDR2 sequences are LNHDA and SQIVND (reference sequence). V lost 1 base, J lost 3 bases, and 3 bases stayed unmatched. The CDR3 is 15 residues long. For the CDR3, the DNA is TGTGCCAGTAGTATAGGGACAGGGGGAAACTACGAGCAGTACTTC. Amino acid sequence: CASSIGTGGNYEQYF.

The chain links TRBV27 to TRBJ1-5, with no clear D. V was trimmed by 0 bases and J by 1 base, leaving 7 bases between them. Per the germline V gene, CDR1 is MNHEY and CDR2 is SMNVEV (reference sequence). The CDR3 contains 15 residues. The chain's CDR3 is CASSLSRQSNQPQHF. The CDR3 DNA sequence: TGTGCCAGCAGTTTATCGAGGCAGAGCAATCAGCCCCAGCATTTT.

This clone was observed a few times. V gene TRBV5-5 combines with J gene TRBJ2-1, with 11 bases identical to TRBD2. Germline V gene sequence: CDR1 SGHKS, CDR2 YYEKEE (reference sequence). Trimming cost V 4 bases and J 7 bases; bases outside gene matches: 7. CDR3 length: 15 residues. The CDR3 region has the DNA TGTGCCAGCAGCCAGGGACTAGCGGATGAGAATGAGCAGTTCTTC. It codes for CASSQGLADENEQFF.

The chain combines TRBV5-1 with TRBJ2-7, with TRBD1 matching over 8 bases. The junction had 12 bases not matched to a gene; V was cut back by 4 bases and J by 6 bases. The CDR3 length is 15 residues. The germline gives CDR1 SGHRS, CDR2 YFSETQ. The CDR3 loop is CASSALGTGRREQYF. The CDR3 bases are TGCGCCAGCAGCGCCCTAGGGACAGGAAGGCGCGAGCAGTACTTC.

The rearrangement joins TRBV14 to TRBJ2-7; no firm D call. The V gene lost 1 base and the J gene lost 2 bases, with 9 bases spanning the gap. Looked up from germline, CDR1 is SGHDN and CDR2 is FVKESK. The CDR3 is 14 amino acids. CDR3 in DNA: TGTGCCAGCAGCCAAGTTGGAAACCCCTACGAGCAGTACTTC. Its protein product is CASSQVGNPYEQYF.

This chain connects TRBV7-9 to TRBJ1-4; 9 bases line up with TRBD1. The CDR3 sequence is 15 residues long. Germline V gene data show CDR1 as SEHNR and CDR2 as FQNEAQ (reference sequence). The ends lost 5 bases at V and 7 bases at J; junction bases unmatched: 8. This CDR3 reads CASSEGTGSSEKLFF. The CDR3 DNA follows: TGTGCCAGCAGCGAAGGGACAGGGTCGTCTGAAAAACTGTTTTTT. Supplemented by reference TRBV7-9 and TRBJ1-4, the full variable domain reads DTGVSQNPRHKITKRGQNVTFRCDPISEHNRLYWYRQTLGQGPEFLTYFQNEAQLEKSRLLSDRFSAERPKGSFSTLEIQRTEQGDSAMYLCASSEGTGSSEKLFFGSGTQLSVL.

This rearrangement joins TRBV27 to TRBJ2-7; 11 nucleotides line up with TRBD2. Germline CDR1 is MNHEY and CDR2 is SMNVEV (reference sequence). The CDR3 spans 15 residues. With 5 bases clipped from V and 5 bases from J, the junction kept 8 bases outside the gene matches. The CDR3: CASSIPTSGKHEQYF. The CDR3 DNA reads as TGTGCCAGCAGTATACCGACTAGCGGGAAGCACGAGCAGTACTTC.

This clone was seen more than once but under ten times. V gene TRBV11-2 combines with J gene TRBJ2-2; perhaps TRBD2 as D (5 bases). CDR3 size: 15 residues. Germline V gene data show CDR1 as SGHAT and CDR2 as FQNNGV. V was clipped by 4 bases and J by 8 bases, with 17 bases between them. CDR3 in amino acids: CASSSLPRASGELFF. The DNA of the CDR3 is TGTGCCAGCAGCTCCCTCCCGCGGGCGTCGGGGGAGCTGTTTTTT.